The clone carrying this TCR beta chain was counted only a few times. Its antigen is as yet unknown. A quantity of about 0.5 to 1 ug RNA underwent reverse transcription using random hexamers. Amplification of TCR beta CDR3 used immunoSEQ multiplex PCR across 54 Vbeta and 13 Jbeta. Using its own MiXCR run on the immunoSEQ multiplex PCR reads, TCRdb lists one record per CDR3 protein. The sample has about 80,000 distinct CDR3 sequences; around 94% are singletons. This record belongs to a study of CD8 T cells in Susac syndrome. Study-wide findings and caveats: As the study acknowledged, the number of individuals in its TCR sequencing and HLA analysis was relatively small.

Germline assignment: CDR1 SGHAT and CDR2 FQDESV (reference sequence). The CDR3 runs to 12 residues. Trimming removed 6 bases at V and 0 bases at J, with 4 bases between. Peripheral blood CD8+ and CD4+ T cells were profiled by TCR beta sequencing. This chain joins TRBV11-1 and TRBJ2-3; D remains unclear. This clonotype originated in a human donor in good health. The sample taken for sequencing was CD8+ T cells from PBMCs. The CDR3 DNA follows: TGTGCCAGCAGTCGTAGCACAGATACGCAGTATTTT. The encoded protein is CASSRSTDTQYF.